These T cell receptor beta chains were read from a single sample in a study of blood T cell repertoires in COVID-19. The table came from immunoSEQ multiplex PCR; TCRdb's copy has only in-frame clones and leaves some out. The sample holds some 170,000 clones, roughly 86% seen once. Sample: peripheral blood. The receptors originated from a woman between 45 and 60 years old with acute or convalescent COVID-19. Each CDR3 is given with its conserved first and last residue. A D gene is named only where the DNA matches it firmly. Clone size, where shown, is once, few, many, or a class for clones that have expanded.

CASSIVGRTGELFF | TGTGCCAGTAGTATAGTGGGGAGAACCGGGGAGCTGTTTTTT | TRBJ2-2 | TRBV19 | . | .
CASSDLNRRGDPSYEQYF | TGTGCCAGCAGTGACTTAAACCGGCGCGGGGACCCTTCCTACGAGCAGTACTTC | TRBJ2-7 | TRBV25-1 | . | .
CASSWEINGEQYF | TGCGCCAGCAGTTGGGAGATTAACGGGGAGCAGTACTTC | TRBJ2-7 | TRBV5-1 | . | .
CASSSGSASEAFF | TGTGCCAGCAGCTCTGGGTCCGCCTCGGAGGCTTTCTTT | TRBJ1-1 | TRBV9 | . | .
CATSGIAGNQETQYF | TGTGCCACCAGCGGTATAGCGGGAAACCAAGAGACCCAGTACTTC | TRBJ2-5 | TRBV15 | TRBD2 | .
CASSHYDRDTEAFF | TGCGCCAGCAGCCATTACGACAGAGACACTGAAGCTTTCTTT | TRBJ1-1 | TRBV4-1 | . | .
CASSLDRGDTGELFF | TGTGCCAGCAGCTTAGACAGGGGAGACACCGGGGAGCTGTTTTTT | TRBJ2-2 | TRBV11-3 | . | .
CASSPAPGLAGASYEQYF | TGTGCCAGCTCACCTGCCCCGGGACTAGCGGGAGCTTCCTACGAGCAGTACTTC | TRBJ2-7 | TRBV18 | TRBD2 | .
CASTVTGGYGYTF | TGTGCCAGTACCGTGACAGGGGGCTATGGCTACACCTTC | TRBJ1-2 | TRBV19 | TRBD1 | once
CASSLVGSSPLHF | TGTGCCAGCAGCTTGGTGGGGAGTTCACCCCTCCACTTT | TRBJ1-6 | TRBV5-6 | . | .
CASSFARGIGYTF | TGTGCCAGCAGCTTCGCCAGGGGGATTGGCTACACCTTC | TRBJ1-2 | TRBV7-2 | TRBD1 | .
CAWSTGGAWSPLHF | TGTGCCTGGAGTACAGGGGGCGCATGGTCACCCCTCCACTTT | TRBJ1-6 | TRBV30 | TRBD1 | .
CATWTGQGNGYTF | TGTGCTACCTGGACAGGTCAAGGTAATGGCTACACCTTC | TRBJ1-2 | TRBV19 | TRBD1 | .
CASSYGGLYNEQFF | TGTGCCAGCAGTTACGGGGGACTATACAATGAGCAGTTCTTC | TRBJ2-1 | TRBV6-5 | TRBD2 | .
CASSARQGFVTEAFF | TGTGCCAGCAGCGCAAGACAGGGTTTTGTCACTGAAGCTTTCTTT | TRBJ1-1 | TRBV9 | TRBD1 | .
CASGKGAYEQYF | TGCGCCAGCGGCAAAGGAGCCTACGAGCAGTACTTC | TRBJ2-7 | TRBV5-1 | . | .
CALREREGRNEQYF | TGTGCCTTGCGGGAACGAGAGGGGAGGAACGAGCAGTACTTC | TRBJ2-7 | TRBV30 | . | .
CASSWDSEKLFF | TGTGCCAGCAGCTGGGACAGTGAAAAACTGTTTTTT | TRBJ1-4 | TRBV11-2 | TRBD1 | once